The 21 T cell receptor beta chains listed next were all sequenced from one sample in a study of T cells in Graves' hyperthyroidism and ophthalmopathy. It was RNA transcripts that yielded the amplified TCR beta CDR3 regions. When the TCR CDR3 underwent first-round RT-PCR, the HTBI primer set was used. TCRdb re-derived calls from the multiplex PCR reads in MiXCR, one entry per CDR3 protein. The data show around 600,000 distinct CDR3 sequences, 45% seen once. The material sequenced was peripheral blood or thyroid tissue (not recorded which). These receptors all stem from an adult man with Graves' disease, either hyperthyroidism or ophthalmopathy (not recorded which).

Worth noting for this clonotype: A much larger clonotype is one base distant, so this may be a read error. The chain couples TRBV2 to TRBJ2-7; a possible D gene is TRBD2 (5 bases). The germline CDR1 and CDR2 sequences are SNHLY and FYNNEI. The CDR3 is 16 residues long. Trimming removed 1 base at V and 6 bases at J, with 19 bases between. The DNA of the CDR3 is TGTGCCAGCAGTGAAGGGGTGGGGAGCTTGGGCGGCGAGCAGTACTTC. Translation gives CASSEGVGSLGGEQYF.

This sequence joins TRBV20-1 and TRBJ1-1; D uncertain. Germline lookup yields CDR1 DFQATT and CDR2 SNEGSKA (reference sequence). The CDR3 has 12 residues. V lost 2 bases, J lost 0 bases, and 4 bases lay in between. For the CDR3, the DNA is TGCAGTGCTAGATCACTGAACACTGAAGCTTTCTTT. It yields the protein CSARSLNTEAFF.

The V and J genes are TRBV20-1 and TRBJ2-7; D is perhaps TRBD1 (5 bases). In germline, CDR1 is DFQATT, CDR2 SNEGSKA (reference sequence). The V end was cut by 0 bases, the J end by 2 bases, with 14 bases between. The CDR3 consists of 15 residues. CDR3 DNA sequence: TGCAGTGCTAGAGATCAGGGCAGGCTCACCTACGAGCAGTACTTC. Its translation: CSARDQGRLTYEQYF.

The V and J genes are TRBV29-1 and TRBJ1-1, with TRBD1 as a possible D gene (6 bases). The CDR3 has 14 amino acids. Germline V gene lookup returns CDR1 SQVTM and CDR2 ANQGSEA. The V end lost 7 bases, the J end lost 3 bases, and 18 bases lay between the germline ends. The CDR3 DNA is TGCAGCGCCGACGCGGGGGGCTGGTACACTGAAGCTTTCTTT. It specifies CSADAGGWYTEAFF.

This clonotype was picked up a small number of times. This chain uses TRBV6-5 with TRBJ1-2; D call uncertain. Germline CDR1 MNHEY, CDR2 SVGAGI. V was trimmed by 8 bases and J by 4 bases, leaving 14 bases between them. CDR3 length equals 13 residues. The CDR3 reads CASANPVSYGYTF. The CDR3 region has the DNA TGTGCCAGCGCTAACCCGGTGTCCTATGGCTACACCTTC.

The sample holds many counts of this clonotype. The chain is built from TRBV7-9 and TRBJ2-2; 8 nucleotides line up with TRBD2. The CDR3 has 15 residues. V shed 5 bases, J shed 4 bases, and the junction held 6 bases outside the gene matches. CDR1 SEHNR and CDR2 FQNEAQ come from the germline V gene (reference sequence). In DNA form, the CDR3 reads TGTGCCAGCAGCGCCGGACTAGCAGGCACCGGGGAGCTGTTTTTT. The encoded protein is CASSAGLAGTGELFF.

This clonotype was observed a handful of times. This chain links TRBV20-1 with TRBJ1-5; tentatively, D is TRBD1 (5 bases). V dropped 4 bases and J dropped 6 bases, with 10 bases sitting between them. This CDR3 has 12 residues. Germline CDR1 and CDR2: DFQATT and SNEGSKA (reference sequence). CDR3 nucleotides: TGCAGTGCTAAGTCGGGGGGTCAGCCCCAGCATTTT. It encodes CSAKSGGQPQHF.

V gene TRBV29-1 combines with J gene TRBJ2-5; no clear D gene. The CDR3 consists of 11 residues. The germline V and J ends were trimmed by 7 bases and 4 bases, with 10 bases remaining between them. Germline-derived CDR1 and CDR2 are SQVTM and ANQGSEA. The CDR3 bases are TGCAGCGGAACCCCCGCAGAGACCCAGTACTTC. Protein: CSGTPAETQYF.

The rearrangement joins TRBV12-3 or TRBV12-4 to TRBJ2-7, with D possibly being TRBD1 or TRBD2 (5 bases each). CDR3 length: 12 amino acids. Trimming removed 3 bases from V and 5 bases from J, with 8 bases in between. Here the CDR3 reads CASSFWGHEQYF. The CDR3 DNA reads as TGTGCCAGCAGTTTCTGGGGACACGAGCAGTACTTC.

This clonotype was observed at least ten times. This rearrangement joins TRBV7-6 to TRBJ1-6; no definite D call. Germline V gene data show CDR1 as SGHVS and CDR2 as FNYEAQ. V dropped 8 bases and J dropped 9 bases, with 14 bases sitting between them. The CDR3 totals 13 residues. The CDR3 nucleotides read TGTGCCAGCCGTCAGAGTCGAGCTTCACCCCTCCACTTT. Amino acids: CASRQSRASPLHF. Looking up the rest from reference TRBV7-6 and TRBJ1-6 gives the full variable domain: GAGVSQSPRYKVTKRGQDVALRCDPISGHVSLYWYRQALGQGPEFLTYFNYEAQQDKSGLPNDRFSAERPEGSISTLTIQRTEQRDSAMYRCASRQSRASPLHFGNGTRLTVT.

A word on this clonotype: A junction boundary mismatches the germline segment, possibly from a read error. The CDR3 is CARSFEEGYYGYTF. In DNA form, the CDR3 reads TGCGCCAGGAGTTTCGAAGAAGGGTACTATGGCTACACCTTC. The chain employs TRBV7-8 and TRBJ1-2; no clear D. Germline V gene sequence: CDR1 SGHVS, CDR2 FQNEAQ. The CDR3 is 14 residues long.

For this clonotype: Since a much larger clone is just one base distant, this may be a read error. The V gene is TRBV7-2, the J gene TRBJ1-5; maybe TRBD1 (5 bases). The CDR3 totals 15 residues. Per germline, CDR1 SGHTA and CDR2 FQGNSA. CDR3 in DNA: TGTGCCAGCAGCGCCTCGGGGGTTAGCAATCAGCTCCAGCATTTT. This encodes CASSASGVSNQLQHF.

This clonotype was observed many times. This sequence may be a read error, since a much larger clone differs from it by one base. This chain links TRBV10-3 with TRBJ1-5; D call uncertain. CDR1 is ENHRY and CDR2 is SYGVKD in the germline V gene. CDR3 length equals 12 residues. V lost 4 bases, J lost 2 bases, and 3 bases lay in between. CDR3 bases: TGTGCCATCAGTGTGGGCAATCAGCCCCAGCATTTT. Its protein is CAISVGNQPQHF.

In this sample, this clonotype turned up many times. The chain uses TRBV10-3 and TRBJ1-5; the D is unclear. CDR1 is ENHRY, CDR2 SYGVKD, per germline. Trimming pared 0 bases from V and 3 bases from J, leaving 9 bases between. There are 15 residues in the CDR3. The CDR3 bases are TGTGCCATCAGTGAGTCGAAACCGTCCAATCAGCCCCAGCATTTT. Translating it yields CAISESKPSNQPQHF.

This clonotype was detected a few times. The rearrangement uses TRBV2 and TRBJ2-2; 14 bases fit TRBD2. Germline loops: CDR1 SNHLY, CDR2 FYNNEI. V trimming: 6 bases; J trimming: 8 bases; junction bases outside the gene matches: 5. The CDR3 is 15 amino acids. CDR3 sequence: CASRQGTSGRGELFF. In DNA form, the CDR3 reads TGTGCCAGCAGACAAGGGACTAGCGGGAGAGGGGAGCTGTTTTTT.

This clonotype turned up a few times. The chain employs TRBV19 and TRBJ1-6; maybe TRBD1 (5 bases). This CDR3 has 12 residues. Per the germline V gene, CDR1 is LNHDA and CDR2 is SQIVND (reference sequence). The V and J ends lost 1 base and 15 bases respectively, with 10 bases between them. DNA of the CDR3: TGTGCCAGTAGTATAGCAGGGATCGACCTCCACTTT. Its translation is CASSIAGIDLHF. The whole variable domain, filled in from reference TRBV19 and TRBJ1-6, reads DGGITQSPKYLFRKEGQNVTLSCEQNLNHDAMYWYRQDPGQGLRLIYYSQIVNDFQKGDIAEGYSVSREKKESFPLTVTSAQKNPTAFYLCASSIAGIDLHFGNGTRLTVT.

The chain employs TRBV2 and TRBJ1-1; 8 nucleotides line up with TRBD1. From germline, CDR1 is SNHLY and CDR2 FYNNEI. The junction had 4 bases not matched to a gene; V was cut back by 3 bases and J by 1 base. CDR3 length equals 15 residues. The CDR3 DNA is TGTGCCAGCAGTGAGGCAGGACAGGGGAACACTGAAGCTTTCTTT. Encoded protein: CASSEAGQGNTEAFF.

The rearrangement uses TRBV7-9 and TRBJ1-4; TRBD1 is a possible D gene (5 bases). V was cut by 5 bases and J by 7 bases, with 17 bases left in between. Germline V gene data show CDR1 as SEHNR and CDR2 as FQNEAQ (reference sequence). The CDR3 extends over 15 amino acids. The CDR3 sequence is CASSQDWTGGEKLFF. CDR3 coding DNA: TGTGCCAGCAGCCAAGATTGGACGGGGGGTGAAAAACTGTTTTTT.

The V and J genes are TRBV7-8 and TRBJ2-7, with 10 nucleotides matching TRBD1. Germline assignment: CDR1 SGHVS and CDR2 FQNEAQ. Trimming removed 5 bases from V and 2 bases from J; junction bases left unmatched: 6. The CDR3 extends over 15 amino acids. The CDR3 coding sequence is TGTGCCAGCAGCCAAGTAGACAGGGGGCCCTACGAGCAGTACTTC. Protein sequence: CASSQVDRGPYEQYF.

This clonotype was seen a handful of times. The CDR3 bases are TGCAGTGCTAGCAGGACAGTTAATGAAAAACTGTTTTTT. The encoded protein is CSASRTVNEKLFF. The chain combines TRBV20-1 with TRBJ1-4; maybe TRBD1 (6 bases). The V and J ends lost 3 bases and 4 bases respectively, with 9 bases between them. The CDR3 extends over 13 amino acids. Germline V gene data show CDR1 as DFQATT and CDR2 as SNEGSKA (reference sequence).

This chain connects TRBV25-1 to TRBJ2-6; 7 bases match TRBD2. Germline assignment: CDR1 MGHDK and CDR2 SYGVNS. After removal of 2 bases from V and 2 bases from J, the junction contained 9 bases not matched to a gene. This CDR3 is 18 amino acids long. CDR3 protein: CASSEPEWAGAGANVLTF. CDR3 bases: TGTGCCAGCAGTGAACCCGAATGGGCGGGAGCTGGGGCCAACGTCCTGACTTTC.